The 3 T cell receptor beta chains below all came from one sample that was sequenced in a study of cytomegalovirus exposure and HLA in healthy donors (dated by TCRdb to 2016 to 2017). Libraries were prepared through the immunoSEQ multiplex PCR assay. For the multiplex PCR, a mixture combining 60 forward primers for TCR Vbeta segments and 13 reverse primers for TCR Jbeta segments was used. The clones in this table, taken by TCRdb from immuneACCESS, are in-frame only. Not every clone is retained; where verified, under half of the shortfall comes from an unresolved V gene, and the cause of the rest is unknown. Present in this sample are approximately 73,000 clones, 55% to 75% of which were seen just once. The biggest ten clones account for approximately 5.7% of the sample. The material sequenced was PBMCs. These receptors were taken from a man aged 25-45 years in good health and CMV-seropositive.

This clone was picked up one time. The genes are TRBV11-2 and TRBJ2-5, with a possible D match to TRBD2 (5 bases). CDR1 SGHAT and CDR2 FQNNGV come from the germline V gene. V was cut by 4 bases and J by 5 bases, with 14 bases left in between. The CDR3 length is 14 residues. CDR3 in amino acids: CASSSLLGPETQYF. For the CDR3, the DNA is TGTGCCAGCAGCTCCCTACTAGGACCCGAGACCCAGTACTTC.

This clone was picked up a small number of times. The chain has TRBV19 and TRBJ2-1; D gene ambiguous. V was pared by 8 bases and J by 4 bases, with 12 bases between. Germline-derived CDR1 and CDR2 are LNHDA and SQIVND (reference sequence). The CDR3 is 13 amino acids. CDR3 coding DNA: TGTGCCAGTCTTTCGAGAGAGTACAATGAGCAGTTCTTC. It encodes CASLSREYNEQFF.

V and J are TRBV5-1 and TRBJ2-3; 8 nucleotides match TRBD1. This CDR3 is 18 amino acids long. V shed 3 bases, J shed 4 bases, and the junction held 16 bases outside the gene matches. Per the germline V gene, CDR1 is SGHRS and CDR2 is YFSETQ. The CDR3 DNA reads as TGCGCCAGCAGCTGGGGAAACGTCGGCCAGGGGGCCTCAGATACGCAGTATTTT. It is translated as CASSWGNVGQGASDTQYF.